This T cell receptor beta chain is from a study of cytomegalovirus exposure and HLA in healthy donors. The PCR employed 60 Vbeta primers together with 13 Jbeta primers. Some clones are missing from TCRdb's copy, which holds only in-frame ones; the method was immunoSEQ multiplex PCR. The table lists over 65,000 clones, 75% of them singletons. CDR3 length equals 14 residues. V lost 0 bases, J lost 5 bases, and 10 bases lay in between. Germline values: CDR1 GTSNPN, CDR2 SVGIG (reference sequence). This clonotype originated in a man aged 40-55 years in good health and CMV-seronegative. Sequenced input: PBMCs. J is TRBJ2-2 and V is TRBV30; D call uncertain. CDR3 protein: CAWSVSGLTGELFF. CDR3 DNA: TGTGCCTGGAGTGTGTCTGGCTTAACCGGGGAGCTGTTTTTT.